The 9 T cell receptor beta chains below were found in one sample sequenced in a study of PD-L1 blockade in urothelial cancer. Sequenced by immunoSEQ multiplex PCR; TCRdb stores in-frame clones only, minus some. The sample yields tens of thousands of clones, 81% seen once. Noted time point: pretreatment peripheral blood. The starting material was PBMCs, obtained around atezolizumab (anti-PD-L1) treatment. The receptors were sampled from an older man with urothelial cancer.

This rearrangement joins TRBV7-2 to TRBJ2-1; the match to TRBD2 covers 8 bases. The CDR3 has 15 amino acids. Germline assignment: CDR1 SGHTA and CDR2 FQGNSA. J lost 0 bases, V lost 7 bases, and 5 bases had no gene match. The CDR3 region has the DNA TGTGCCAGCACAGTAGCGGGAAGCTCCTACAATGAGCAGTTCTTC. Protein product: CASTVAGSSYNEQFF.

This clone was observed many times. The chain couples TRBV4-1 to TRBJ2-3; 9 bases agree with TRBD2. With V trimmed by 5 bases and J by 0 bases, 3 bases remained unmatched. Germline CDR1 and CDR2: MGHRA and YSYEKL. The CDR3 runs to 15 residues. The CDR3 bases are TGCGCCAGCAGCGGGACTAGCAGAAGCACAGATACGCAGTATTTT. Translation gives CASSGTSRSTDTQYF.

This chain joins TRBV11-2 and TRBJ2-7; maybe TRBD2 (5 bases). V was shortened by 2 bases and J by 4 bases, with 6 bases between the two germline ends. Germline CDR1 SGHAT, CDR2 FQNNGV. The CDR3 runs to 12 residues. CDR3 nucleotide sequence: TGTGCCAGCAGCTTACCGGGGTACGAGCAGTACTTC. This codes for CASSLPGYEQYF.

CDR3 in amino acids: CASSTGQGPTGELFF. CDR3 nucleotides: TGCGCCAGCAGCACGGGACAGGGGCCCACCGGGGAGCTGTTTTTT. V usage is TRBV4-1 and J usage is TRBJ2-2; 10 bases align to TRBD1. The CDR3 contains 15 residues. Germline V gives CDR1 MGHRA, CDR2 YSYEKL. Trimming took 5 bases from V and 4 from J; bases not matched to a gene: 4.

This sequence joins TRBV5-1 and TRBJ2-7; TRBD2 agrees at 13 bases. V dropped 4 bases and J dropped 6; count of bases not matched to a gene: 10. The CDR3 covers 16 residues. Germline V gene lookup returns CDR1 SGHRS and CDR2 YFSETQ. CDR3 nucleotides: TGCGCCAGCAGCGGCACAGGACTAGCGGGAGCCGGCGAGCAGTACTTC. It is translated as CASSGTGLAGAGEQYF.

The V call is TRBV30, the J call TRBJ1-2; D is unclear. The ends were cut back, 0 bases at V and 8 bases at J, with 10 bases in the middle. The CDR3 length is 12 residues. Germline-derived CDR1 and CDR2 are GTSNPN and SVGIG (reference sequence). The CDR3 sequence: CAWSVSEAGYTF. The CDR3 DNA reads as TGTGCCTGGAGTGTTTCGGAAGCGGGCTACACCTTC.

This CDR3 is CASSSPGMGPLGRREQYF. Here the CDR3 DNA reads TGTGCCAGCAGTTCGCCTGGGATGGGGCCCCTGGGTCGTCGCGAGCAGTACTTC. V gene TRBV5-4 combines with J gene TRBJ2-7; weak D call: TRBD1 (5 bases). V was cut by 5 bases and J by 6 bases, with 30 bases left in between. Germline CDR1 reads SGHNT; CDR2 reads YYREEE (reference sequence). The CDR3 sequence is 18 residues long.

The chain has TRBV7-2 and TRBJ2-5, with a tentative D call TRBD1 (7 bases). This CDR3 region has 14 residues. Germline V gene sequence: CDR1 SGHTA, CDR2 FQGNSA. Trimming took off 8 bases at V and 1 base at J, with 14 bases between the two ends. In nucleotides, the CDR3 is TGTGCCAGCGGGTACAGGGGAGGCCAAGAGACCCAGTACTTC. Protein product: CASGYRGGQETQYF.

The genes are TRBV10-3 and TRBJ2-5; 10 bases fit TRBD2. Germline CDR1 and CDR2: ENHRY and SYGVKD. This CDR3 spans 13 amino acids. V lost 11 bases to trimming and J lost 2 bases; unmatched junction nucleotides: 5. CDR3 nucleotides: TGTGCCTCGAAGACTAGCGGGCAAGAGACCCAGTACTTC. This translates into CASKTSGQETQYF.